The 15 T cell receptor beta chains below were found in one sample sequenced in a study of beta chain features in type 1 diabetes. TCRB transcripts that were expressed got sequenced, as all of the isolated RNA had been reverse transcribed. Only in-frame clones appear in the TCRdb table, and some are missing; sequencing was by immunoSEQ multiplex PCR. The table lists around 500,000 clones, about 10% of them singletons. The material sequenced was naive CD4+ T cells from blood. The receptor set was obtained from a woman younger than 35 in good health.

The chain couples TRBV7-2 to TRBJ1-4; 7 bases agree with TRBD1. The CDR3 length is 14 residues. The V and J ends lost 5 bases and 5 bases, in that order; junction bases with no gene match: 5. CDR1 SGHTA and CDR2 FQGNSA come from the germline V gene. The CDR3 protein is CASSQGGQNEKLFF. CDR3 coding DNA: TGTGCCAGCAGCCAGGGGGGCCAAAATGAAAAACTGTTTTTT.

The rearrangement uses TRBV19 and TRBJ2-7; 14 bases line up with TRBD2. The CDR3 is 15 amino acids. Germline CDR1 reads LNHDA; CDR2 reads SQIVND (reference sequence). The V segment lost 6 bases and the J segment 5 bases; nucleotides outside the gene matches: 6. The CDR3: CASSSGLAGENEQYF. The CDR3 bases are TGTGCCAGTAGCTCGGGACTAGCGGGAGAAAACGAGCAGTACTTC.

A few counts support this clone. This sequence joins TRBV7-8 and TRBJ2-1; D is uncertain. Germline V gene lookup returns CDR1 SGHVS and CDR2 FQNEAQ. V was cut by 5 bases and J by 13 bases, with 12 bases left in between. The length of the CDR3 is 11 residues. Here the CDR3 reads CASSPKVGQFF. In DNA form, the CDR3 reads TGTGCCAGCAGCCCGAAGGTCGGTCAGTTCTTC.

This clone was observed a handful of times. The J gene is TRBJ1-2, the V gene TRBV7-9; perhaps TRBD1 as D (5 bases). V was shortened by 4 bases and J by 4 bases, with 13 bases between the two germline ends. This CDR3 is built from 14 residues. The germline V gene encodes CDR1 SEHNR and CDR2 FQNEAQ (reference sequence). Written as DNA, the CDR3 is TGTGCCAGCAGCTCGGACGGAAGGGGCTATGGCTACACCTTC. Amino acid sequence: CASSSDGRGYGYTF.

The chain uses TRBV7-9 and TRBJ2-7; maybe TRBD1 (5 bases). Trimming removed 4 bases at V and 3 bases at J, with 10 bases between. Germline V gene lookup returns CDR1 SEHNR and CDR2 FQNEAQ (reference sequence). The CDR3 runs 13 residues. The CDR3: CASSSQTVYEQYV. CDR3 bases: TGTGCCAGCAGCTCACAGACAGTCTACGAGCAGTACGTC.

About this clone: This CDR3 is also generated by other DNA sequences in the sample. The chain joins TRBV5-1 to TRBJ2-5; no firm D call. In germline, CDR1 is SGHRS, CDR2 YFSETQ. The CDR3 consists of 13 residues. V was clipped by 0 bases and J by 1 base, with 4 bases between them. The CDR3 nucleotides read TGCGCCAGCAGCTTGGGAAGCCAAGAGACCCAGTACTTC. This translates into CASSLGSQETQYF.

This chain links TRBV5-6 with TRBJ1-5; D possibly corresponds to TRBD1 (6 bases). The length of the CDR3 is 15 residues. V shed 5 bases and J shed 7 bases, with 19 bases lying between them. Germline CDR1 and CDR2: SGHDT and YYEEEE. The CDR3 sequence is CASRPYRAARQPQHF. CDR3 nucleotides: TGTGCCAGCAGACCCTACAGGGCGGCGAGGCAGCCCCAGCATTTT.

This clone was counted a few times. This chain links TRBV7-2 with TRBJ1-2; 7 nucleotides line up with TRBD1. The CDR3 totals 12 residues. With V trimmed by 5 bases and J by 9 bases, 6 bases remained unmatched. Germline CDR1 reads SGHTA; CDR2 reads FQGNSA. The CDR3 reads CASSPRQGSYTF. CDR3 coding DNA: TGTGCCAGCAGCCCTAGACAGGGAAGCTACACCTTC. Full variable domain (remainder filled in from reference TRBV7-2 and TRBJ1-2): GAGVSQSPSNKVTEKGKDVELRCDPISGHTALYWYRQSLGQGLEFLIYFQGNSAPDKSGLPSDRFSAERTGGSVSTLTIQRTQQEDSAVYLCASSPRQGSYTFGSGTRLTVV.

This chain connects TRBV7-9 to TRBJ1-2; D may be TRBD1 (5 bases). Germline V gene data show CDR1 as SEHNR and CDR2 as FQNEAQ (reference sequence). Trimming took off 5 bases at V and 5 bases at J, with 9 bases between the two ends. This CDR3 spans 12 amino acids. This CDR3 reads CASSKDRYGYTF. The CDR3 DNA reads TGTGCCAGCAGCAAAGACAGATATGGCTACACCTTC.

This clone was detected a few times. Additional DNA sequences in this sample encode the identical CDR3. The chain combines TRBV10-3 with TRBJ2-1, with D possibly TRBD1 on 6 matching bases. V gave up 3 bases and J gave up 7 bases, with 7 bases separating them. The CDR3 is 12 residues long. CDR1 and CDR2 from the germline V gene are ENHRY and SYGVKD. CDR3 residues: CAISERGNEQFF. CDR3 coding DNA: TGTGCCATCAGTGAAAGGGGGAATGAGCAGTTCTTC.

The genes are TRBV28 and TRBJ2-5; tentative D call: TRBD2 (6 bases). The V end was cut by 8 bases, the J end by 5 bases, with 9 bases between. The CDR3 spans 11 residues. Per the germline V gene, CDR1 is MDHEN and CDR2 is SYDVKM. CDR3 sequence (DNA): TGTGCCAGCTGCGGGACTGAGACCCAGTACTTC. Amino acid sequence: CASCGTETQYF.

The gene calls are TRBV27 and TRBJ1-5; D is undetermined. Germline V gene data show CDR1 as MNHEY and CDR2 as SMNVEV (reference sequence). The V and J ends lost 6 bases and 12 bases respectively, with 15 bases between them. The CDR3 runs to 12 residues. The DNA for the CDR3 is TGTGCCAGCAGACAAGCACGAAGGCTCCAGCATTTT. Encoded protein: CASRQARRLQHF.

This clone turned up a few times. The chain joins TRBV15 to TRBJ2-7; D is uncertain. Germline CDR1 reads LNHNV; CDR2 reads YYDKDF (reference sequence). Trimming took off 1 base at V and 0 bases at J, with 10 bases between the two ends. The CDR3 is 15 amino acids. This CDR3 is CATSRGADRSYEQYF. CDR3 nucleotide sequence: TGTGCCACCAGCAGAGGCGCGGACCGCTCCTACGAGCAGTACTTC.

The CDR3 reads CASRKLAGAYNEQFF. The CDR3 DNA reads TGTGCCAGCAGAAAACTAGCGGGAGCCTACAATGAGCAGTTCTTC. V usage is TRBV13 and J usage is TRBJ2-1, with 11 bases lining up with TRBD2. The CDR3 runs 15 residues. CDR1 is PRHDT and CDR2 is FYEKMQ in the germline V gene (reference sequence). Trimming removed 6 bases from V and 2 bases from J; junction bases left unmatched: 3.

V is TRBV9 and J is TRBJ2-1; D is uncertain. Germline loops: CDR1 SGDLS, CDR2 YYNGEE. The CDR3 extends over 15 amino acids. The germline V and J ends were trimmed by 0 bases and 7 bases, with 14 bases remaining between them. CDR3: CASSVGWFGGNEQFF. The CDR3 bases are TGTGCCAGCAGCGTAGGGTGGTTCGGTGGAAATGAGCAGTTCTTC.